The 26 T cell receptor beta chains listed next were all sequenced from one sample in a study of blood T cell repertoires in COVID-19. Some clones are missing from TCRdb's copy, which holds only in-frame ones; the method was immunoSEQ multiplex PCR. The sample yields about 150,000 clones, roughly 88% seen once. Sample: peripheral blood. The receptors were sampled from a woman aged 45-60 years with acute or convalescent COVID-19.

The rearrangement links TRBV5-1 to TRBJ1-1, with D unclear. The germline V and J ends were trimmed by 0 bases and 5 bases, with 8 bases remaining between them. From germline, CDR1 is SGHRS and CDR2 YFSETQ. CDR3 size: 13 residues. The DNA for the CDR3 is TGCGCCAGCAGCTTGGTAGCTCAAACTGAAGCTTTCTTT. Protein sequence: CASSLVAQTEAFF.

The chain combines TRBV15 with TRBJ1-2; D remains unclear. Trimming stripped 3 bases from V and 0 bases from J, with 11 bases between. Per the germline V gene, CDR1 is LNHNV and CDR2 is YYDKDF (reference sequence). The CDR3 length is 15 residues. The CDR3 DNA sequence: TGTGCCACCAGCAGCAGGTCCCTACCTAACTATGGCTACACCTTC. Translated: CATSSRSLPNYGYTF.

The chain has TRBV11-2 and TRBJ1-6; tentative D call: TRBD1 (5 bases). CDR3 length: 17 amino acids. V lost 5 bases, J lost 0 bases, and 14 bases lay in between. Germline CDR1 is SGHAT and CDR2 is FQNNGV. The CDR3 DNA reads TGTGCCAGCAGCCCACGGGGGGGTCCCTCCTATAATTCACCCCTCCACTTT. Translating it yields CASSPRGGPSYNSPLHF.

The chain uses TRBV4-3 and TRBJ2-1; D may be TRBD2 (5 bases). The CDR3 loop spans 16 amino acids. Germline V gene data show CDR1 as LGHNA and CDR2 as YSLEER. V shed 0 bases and J shed 2 bases, with 11 bases lying between them. The CDR3 protein is CASSQEGGSTYNEQFF. The CDR3 DNA follows: TGCGCCAGCAGCCAAGAAGGCGGGTCGACCTACAATGAGCAGTTCTTC.

The V call is TRBV19, the J call TRBJ1-1; 10 positions match TRBD1. The CDR3 has 15 amino acids. V lost 1 base to trimming and J lost 3 bases; unmatched junction nucleotides: 2. The V gene's germline CDR1 is LNHDA and CDR2 SQIVND (reference sequence). CDR3 region: CASSIGDRGDTEAFF. The CDR3 DNA follows: TGTGCCAGTAGTATAGGGGACAGGGGTGACACTGAAGCTTTCTTT.

This chain connects TRBV9 to TRBJ1-6, with D perhaps TRBD1 (6 bases). V was clipped by 7 bases and J by 5 bases, with 13 bases between them. The CDR3 totals 14 residues. Germline CDR1 is SGDLS and CDR2 is YYNGEE. Written as DNA, the CDR3 is TGTGCCAGCGCTGGGGAGGGGGATAATTCACCCCTCCACTTT. Translated: CASAGEGDNSPLHF.

This chain links TRBV29-1 with TRBJ2-3; D is unresolved. This CDR3 is built from 14 residues. Germline CDR1 is SQVTM and CDR2 is ANQGSEA. The germline V and J ends were trimmed by 5 bases and 1 base, with 13 bases remaining between them. CDR3 protein: CSVSPRPGTDTQYF. CDR3 bases: TGCAGCGTTTCCCCCCGTCCAGGCACAGATACGCAGTATTTT.

V usage is TRBV27 and J usage is TRBJ1-2; the match to TRBD1 covers 9 bases. Trimming at V came to 6 bases and at J to 4 bases, leaving 6 bases not matched to a gene. Looked up from germline, CDR1 is MNHEY and CDR2 is SMNVEV (reference sequence). There are 14 residues in the CDR3. This CDR3 is CASRDRGGLYGYTF. The CDR3, as DNA: TGTGCCAGCAGGGACAGGGGAGGTCTCTATGGCTACACCTTC.

In nucleotides, the CDR3 is TGTGCCAGCAGCTTTGGCCGGACAGGCCCGAACCAAGAGACCCAGTACTTC. It encodes CASSFGRTGPNQETQYF. The chain recombines TRBV7-9 with TRBJ2-5; TRBD1 aligns across 7 bases. Losses at the gene ends were 3 bases for V and 0 bases for J; bases not matched to a gene: 10. The CDR3 loop spans 17 amino acids. Germline values: CDR1 SEHNR, CDR2 FQNEAQ (reference sequence).

This chain connects TRBV7-2 to TRBJ2-5; D is perhaps TRBD1 (5 bases). The V and J ends lost 6 bases and 5 bases respectively, with 13 bases between them. The CDR3 is made up of 13 amino acids. Germline V gene data show CDR1 as SGHTA and CDR2 as FQGNSA. CDR3 residues: CASSGQPVETQYF. CDR3 DNA sequence: TGTGCCAGCAGTGGACAACCGGTGGAGACCCAGTACTTC.

This rearrangement joins TRBV28 to TRBJ2-6; the D gene is possibly TRBD2 (6 bases). Trimming shortened V by 4 bases and J by 1 base, and 11 bases separated the two germline ends. Germline values: CDR1 MDHEN, CDR2 SYDVKM. This CDR3 has 16 residues. CDR3 sequence: CASSSGGLSGANVLTF. The CDR3 DNA reads TGTGCCAGCAGTTCAGGAGGGCTGTCTGGGGCCAACGTCCTGACTTTC.

The chain employs TRBV4-3 and TRBJ1-6; D not resolved. Germline V gene lookup returns CDR1 LGHNA and CDR2 YSLEER. CDR3 length equals 17 residues. Trimming left V 3 bases short and J 9 bases short, with 21 bases between. The DNA of the CDR3 is TGCGCCAGCAGCCACTCCGGGATTGCCCAAGTCGGTTCACCCCTCCACTTT. Translated, it gives CASSHSGIAQVGSPLHF.

V usage is TRBV6-6 and J usage is TRBJ2-7; 9 bases match TRBD1. The ends lost 2 bases at V and 2 bases at J; junction bases unmatched: 4. Germline V gene data show CDR1 as MNHNY and CDR2 as SVGAGI (reference sequence). The CDR3 contains 15 residues. The DNA for the CDR3 is TGTGCCAGCAGTTACCCTCGGGACAGGGCCTACGAGCAGTACTTC. As protein: CASSYPRDRAYEQYF.

This clone was recorded once. The rearrangement joins TRBV24-1 to TRBJ1-4, with D possibly TRBD1 on 5 matching bases. Germline CDR1 KGHDR, CDR2 SFDVKD. Trimming stripped 8 bases from V and 5 bases from J, with 20 bases between. The CDR3 runs to 16 residues. The CDR3 spells CATNNSSRAANEKLFF. CDR3 sequence (DNA): TGTGCCACCAATAACTCCAGCAGGGCTGCGAATGAAAAACTGTTTTTT.

This sequence joins TRBV10-3 and TRBJ2-2; 7 nucleotides align to TRBD2. The germline gives CDR1 ENHRY, CDR2 SYGVKD. This CDR3 contains 16 residues. Trimming took 0 bases from V and 5 from J; bases not matched to a gene: 6. The CDR3 loop reads CAISESSGRGTGELFF. In DNA, the CDR3 is TGTGCCATCAGTGAGTCCTCAGGGCGGGGGACCGGGGAGCTGTTTTTT.

This clone was picked up a small number of times. This chain's CDR3 is CASSSLRYGYTF. The CDR3 nucleotides read TGTGCCAGCAGCTCTCTGCGGTATGGCTACACCTTC. The chain is built from TRBV12-3 or TRBV12-4 and TRBJ1-2, with D hard to call. This CDR3 has 12 amino acids. V lost 6 bases, J lost 5 bases, and 10 bases lay in between.

The rearrangement joins TRBV7-2 to TRBJ2-2, with a possible D match to TRBD2 (6 bases). Deletions cut 7 bases from V and 8 bases from J, with 20 bases between. CDR1 SGHTA and CDR2 FQGNSA come from the germline V gene. The CDR3 length is 15 residues. CDR3 nucleotides: TGTGCCAGCACCCCGGGAGCGGCCCACAATGGGGAGCTGTTTTTT. Its protein is CASTPGAAHNGELFF.

This rearrangement joins TRBV19 to TRBJ1-4; a weak D match, TRBD1 (5 bases). Germline V gene sequence: CDR1 LNHDA, CDR2 SQIVND (reference sequence). There are 15 residues in the CDR3. Trimming took off 7 bases at V and 5 bases at J, with 17 bases between the two ends. The DNA of the CDR3 is TGTGCCAGTACCCTCACAGGACAAAGGAATGAAAAACTGTTTTTT. It specifies CASTLTGQRNEKLFF.

The rearrangement links TRBV14 to TRBJ1-3, with D unresolved. The CDR3 is 12 residues long. V lost 6 bases and J lost 0, with 3 bases in between. The germline V gene has CDR1 SGHDN and CDR2 FVKESK. Here the CDR3 reads CASRASGNTIYF. DNA of the CDR3: TGTGCCAGCAGGGCCTCTGGAAACACCATATATTTT.

J is TRBJ2-3 and V is TRBV7-2, with 8 bases that match TRBD2. CDR1 SGHTA and CDR2 FQGNSA come from the germline V gene. V shed 6 bases, J shed 2 bases, and the junction held 16 bases outside the gene matches. The CDR3 is made up of 18 amino acids. The CDR3 reads CASRSKGGRAGDTDTQYF. CDR3 sequence (DNA): TGTGCCAGCAGGTCTAAGGGGGGCCGAGCGGGGGACACAGATACGCAGTATTTT. Based on the CDR3 plus reference TRBV7-2 and TRBJ2-3, the full variable domain is GAGVSQSPSNKVTEKGKDVELRCDPISGHTALYWYRQSLGQGLEFLIYFQGNSAPDKSGLPSDRFSAERTGGSVSTLTIQRTQQEDSAVYLCASRSKGGRAGDTDTQYFGPGTRLTVL.

The chain recombines TRBV25-1 with TRBJ2-7; 7 bases agree with TRBD2. The trim removed 8 bases at V and 2 bases at J, leaving 9 bases unmatched. The germline V gene encodes CDR1 MGHDK and CDR2 SYGVNS. The CDR3 contains 14 residues. CDR3 nucleotides: TGTGCCAGCGGTGCGAGCGGGAAGGCCTACGAGCAGTACTTC. This encodes CASGASGKAYEQYF.

The V call is TRBV5-1, the J call TRBJ2-7, with TRBD1 matching 7 bases. The J segment lost 2 bases and the V segment lost 4 bases, leaving 9 bases of the junction unmatched. Germline CDR1 and CDR2: SGHRS and YFSETQ. CDR3 length: 15 amino acids. The CDR3 reads CASSPGQLKTYEQYF. The CDR3 coding sequence is TGCGCCAGCAGCCCGGGACAGCTAAAAACCTACGAGCAGTACTTC.

The J gene is TRBJ2-3, the V gene TRBV6-1; TRBD2 matches 7 bases. The V and J ends lost 2 bases and 0 bases, in that order; junction bases with no gene match: 17. Germline CDR1 is MNHNS and CDR2 is SASEGT. This CDR3 has 20 amino acids. This chain's CDR3 is CASSERYRRGNLFSTDTQYF. The CDR3 coding sequence is TGTGCCAGCAGTGAACGATATAGGCGGGGGAACCTGTTTAGCACAGATACGCAGTATTTT.

This chain connects TRBV7-2 to TRBJ1-2, with 10 bases fitting TRBD1. Per the germline V gene, CDR1 is SGHTA and CDR2 is FQGNSA. CDR3 size: 15 residues. Unmatched junction bases numbered 8, after V lost 5 bases and J lost 5 bases. This chain's CDR3 is CASSPGQGVGYGYTF. The CDR3 DNA reads TGTGCCAGCAGCCCCGGACAGGGGGTTGGGTATGGCTACACCTTC.

This chain links TRBV28 with TRBJ2-2; TRBD2 agrees at 13 bases. The V gene end was trimmed by 6 bases and the J gene end by 7 bases; junction bases not matched to a gene: 5. CDR3 length: 15 amino acids. Germline V gene sequence: CDR1 MDHEN, CDR2 SYDVKM. CDR3 nucleotides: TGTGCCAGCAGACCGGGACTAGCGGGAAGCGGGGAGCTGTTTTTT. It yields the protein CASRPGLAGSGELFF.

This clone has a single count. The rearrangement joins TRBV7-2 to TRBJ2-7, with D possibly being TRBD1 (6 bases). The CDR3 has 15 residues. The germline gives CDR1 SGHTA, CDR2 FQGNSA. The germline V and J ends were trimmed by 1 base and 0 bases, with 10 bases remaining between them. The CDR3 sequence: CASSLGVQGSYEQYF. The CDR3 nucleotides read TGTGCCAGCAGCTTAGGGGTACAGGGCTCCTACGAGCAGTACTTC.